The T cell receptor beta chain described here comes from a study of shared clonotypes between healthy human individuals. Study-level results: Among the subsets, naive ones generally showed larger estimated richness than memory ones.

Clones were sequenced by immunoSEQ multiplex PCR, and TCRdb holds only the in-frame ones, with some missing. The repertoire holds about 380,000 clones, with 90% to 98% as singletons. In germline, CDR1 is DFQATT, CDR2 SNEGSKA (reference sequence). The CDR3 has 11 residues. V was pared by 6 bases and J by 7 bases, with 9 bases between. In the case of this clone: Antigen specificity is unknown.

The V call is TRBV20-1, the J call TRBJ2-2, with D hard to call. This receptor was identified in a man aged 25 to 45 in good health. The sample consisted of memory CD8+ T cells sorted from blood. Subset: CD45RO+ cells pooled with CCR7-negative TemRA cells. The CDR3 sequence: CSALQFGELFF. CDR3 DNA: TGCAGTGCCCTCCAGTTCGGGGAGCTGTTTTTT.